Ten or more counts support the clone carrying this TCR beta chain. Its matching antigen is unknown. This CDR3 spans 12 amino acids. Trimming stripped 1 base from V and 3 bases from J, with 4 bases between. Germline V gene sequence: CDR1 MGHDK, CDR2 SYGVNS. This sample stems from a study of shared clonotypes between healthy human individuals. This table comes from immunoSEQ multiplex PCR, and its TCRdb copy is limited to in-frame clones, with some not included. This repertoire shows approximately 100,000 clones, about 67% found once; its top ten account for roughly 22%. Donors comprised only Caucasian adults living in Nashville, Tennessee. Findings of the study overall: Naive CD4 clonotypes overlapped across a handful of donors at approximately 5%.

This sequence was found in a woman aged 25 to 39 in good health. The chain has TRBV25-1 and TRBJ2-7; D is unclear. The material sequenced was memory CD8+ T cells sorted from blood. Subset denoted: CD45RO+ cells pooled with CCR7-negative TemRA cells. In DNA, the CDR3 is TGTGCCAGCAGTGAATCGAGCTACGAGCAGTACTTC. It specifies CASSESSYEQYF.